A selection of T cell receptor beta chains follows, all from one sample in a study of cytomegalovirus exposure and HLA in healthy donors. Sequencing used immunoSEQ multiplex PCR; TCRdb keeps in-frame clones, though not all of them. The table lists roughly 140,000 clones, 75% to 80% of them singletons, with about 5.3% in the top ten. Sequenced input: PBMCs. The receptors stem from a woman aged 50 to 65 in good health and CMV-seronegative. Both conserved end residues are part of each CDR3.

j_call v_call cdr3_length cdr3_aa
TRBJ2-3 TRBV5-1 12 CASSLALDTQYF
TRBJ2-4 TRBV5-1 16 CASSFGGGASKNIQYF
TRBJ2-5 TRBV29-1 15 CSVIFMGQDQETQYF
TRBJ1-2 TRBV2 13 CASSPRLDYGYTF
TRBJ1-6 TRBV6-1 15 CASRPPGGRLSPLHF
TRBJ2-7 TRBV7-8 13 CASRPTGPPEQYF
TRBJ2-3 TRBV20-1 11 CSTPREDTQYF
TRBJ2-6 TRBV29-1 15 CSVGSTYSGANVLTF
TRBJ2-7 TRBV9 13 CASSVVDTAEQYF
TRBJ2-3 TRBV7-8 18 CASSPPRVVAGGVDTQYF
TRBJ2-7 TRBV4-2 15 CASSQGPLAGDEQYF
TRBJ1-1 TRBV6-6 16 CASSYTLGWANTEAFF
TRBJ2-1 TRBV4-3 16 CASSQGAGLAPNEQFF
TRBJ2-1 TRBV25-1 18 CASSQTGTSGGTYNEQFF
TRBJ2-7 TRBV18 15 CASSPLQGAAYEQYF
TRBJ2-1 TRBV25-1 16 CASSPRAGPRWDEQFF
TRBJ1-1 TRBV5-1 16 CASSAGQGDIVTEAFF
TRBJ2-7 TRBV4-3 15 CASSQEPAREGEQYF
TRBJ2-7 TRBV11-2 11 CASSLWHEQYF
TRBJ1-2 TRBV7-9 15 CASSRGTPGVYGYTF
TRBJ1-2 TRBV2 12 CASMTAGYGYTF
TRBJ2-5 TRBV7-6 15 CASSLVLAGQETQYF
TRBJ1-6 TRBV5-6 15 CASSFGTGHNSPLHF
TRBJ2-7 TRBV9 14 CASSVSGGKDEQYF
TRBJ2-7 TRBV7-2 13 CASSANRGEEQYF
TRBJ2-1 TRBV2 14 CASGQDRVGNEQFF
TRBJ2-2 TRBV28 14 CASSFPGNTGELFF